Listed here are 23 T cell receptor beta chains from one sample, sequenced in a study of T cells in Graves' hyperthyroidism and ophthalmopathy. TCR beta CDR3 sequences were amplified from RNA transcripts. A set of HTBI primers served as the primers for a first-round RT-PCR of the TCR CDR3. Via MiXCR, TCRdb re-called the multiplex PCR reads, giving one row per CDR3 protein. The data show 450,000 to 650,000 distinct CDR3 sequences, about a fifth seen once. The sample consisted of blood. These TCRs come from a man younger than 30 with Graves' hyperthyroidism.

On this clonotype: This CDR3 fails to terminate in the conserved phenylalanine or tryptophan, so it likely reflects a read error. The limits of the CDR3 on the DNA are not certain, so only TCRdb's listed CDR3 is given. The chain recombines TRBV12-3 or TRBV12-4 with TRBJ1-5. The CDR3 has 14 residues if both end residues are counted. The chain's CDR3 is CASSLSDSNQPQQV.

This chain uses TRBV6-5 with TRBJ1-1; possibly TRBD1 for D (6 bases). Per germline, CDR1 MNHEY and CDR2 SVGAGI. The V gene lost 4 bases and the J gene lost 0 bases, with 15 bases spanning the gap. The CDR3 loop spans 16 amino acids. The CDR3 coding sequence is TGTGCCAGCAGTTTAGGGGGGTCTGGCGTGAACACTGAAGCTTTCTTT. It encodes CASSLGGSGVNTEAFF.

This clonotype came up many times. The rearrangement joins TRBV10-3 to TRBJ1-1; 8 bases are shared with TRBD1. The V gene's germline CDR1 is ENHRY and CDR2 SYGVKD. The CDR3 contains 14 residues. The V segment lost 7 bases and the J segment 0 bases; nucleotides outside the gene matches: 4. CDR3: CAINAGGLNTEAFF. The CDR3 bases are TGTGCCATCAACGCAGGGGGCCTGAACACTGAAGCTTTCTTT.

This clonotype was picked up many times. The chain has TRBV24-1 and TRBJ2-2; D remains ambiguous. Deletions cut 6 bases from V and 6 bases from J, with 4 bases between. The CDR3 is 11 residues long. Germline assignment: CDR1 KGHDR and CDR2 SFDVKD. CDR3 sequence: CATSYAGELFF. The CDR3 DNA reads as TGTGCCACCAGTTACGCCGGGGAGCTGTTTTTT.

The chain joins TRBV2 to TRBJ2-7; perhaps D is TRBD1 or TRBD2 (5 bases each). This CDR3 has 13 residues. Germline CDR1 SNHLY, CDR2 FYNNEI. V was pared by 4 bases and J by 7 bases, with 14 bases between. CDR3: CASSGDLFEEQYF. The CDR3 DNA sequence: TGTGCCAGCAGTGGGGACCTGTTTGAGGAGCAGTACTTC. Together with reference TRBV2 and TRBJ2-7, the CDR3 gives the full variable domain: EPEVTQTPSHQVTQMGQEVILRCVPISNHLYFYWYRQILGQKVEFLVSFYNNEISEKSEIFDDQFSVERPDGSNFTLKIRSTKLEDSAMYFCASSGDLFEEQYFGPGTRLTVT.

CDR3 coding DNA: TGCAGTGCTAGTGAGCGGGAGGCCGCCGAAGAGACCCAGTACTTC. As protein: CSASEREAAEETQYF. The genes are TRBV20-1 and TRBJ2-5, with TRBD2 matching 9 bases. J gave up 3 bases and V 3 bases, and 8 bases lay outside the gene matches. CDR1 and CDR2 from the germline V gene are DFQATT and SNEGSKA (reference sequence). This CDR3 spans 15 amino acids.

This clonotype was seen repeatedly, ten times or more. V gene TRBV15 combines with J gene TRBJ2-7; D is undetermined. The V end lost 0 bases, the J end lost 4 bases, and 10 bases lay between the germline ends. In germline, CDR1 is LNHNV, CDR2 YYDKDF (reference sequence). This CDR3 is 14 amino acids long. CDR3 sequence reads: CATSRDTGPYEQYF. CDR3 in DNA: TGTGCCACCAGCAGAGATACCGGTCCGTACGAGCAGTACTTC.

CDR3 amino acids: CASSEVSDSEAFF. The DNA of the CDR3 is TGTGCCAGCAGTGAAGTCTCGGACAGTGAAGCTTTCTTT. The rearrangement joins TRBV6-1 to TRBJ1-1, with D possibly TRBD1 on 6 matching bases. V was cut by 1 base and J by 7 bases, with 10 bases left in between. The CDR3 totals 13 residues. Germline V gene lookup returns CDR1 MNHNS and CDR2 SASEGT.

This clonotype was counted at least ten times. The rearrangement uses TRBV19 and TRBJ2-2; D gene unclear. V lost 6 bases to trimming and J lost 8 bases, with 16 bases between them. Germline lookup yields CDR1 LNHDA and CDR2 SQIVND (reference sequence). CDR3 size: 14 residues. Here the CDR3 reads CASSMGTLGGELFF. Written as DNA, the CDR3 is TGTGCCAGTAGCATGGGCACCCTAGGGGGGGAGCTGTTTTTT.

At least ten counts were recorded for this clonotype. The chain joins TRBV27 to TRBJ2-7; no definite D call. Germline V gene lookup returns CDR1 MNHEY and CDR2 SMNVEV (reference sequence). The CDR3 contains 14 residues. V lost 2 bases, J lost 0 bases, and 8 bases lay in between. CDR3 residues: CASSLTPSSYEQYF. CDR3 in DNA: TGTGCCAGCAGTTTAACCCCGAGCTCCTACGAGCAGTACTTC.

The CDR3 reads CASSYQGDTEAFF. As DNA, the CDR3 is TGTGCCAGTAGTTACCAGGGTGACACTGAAGCTTTCTTT. This chain uses TRBV19 with TRBJ1-1, with D maybe TRBD1 (5 bases). This CDR3 region has 13 residues. The germline CDR1 and CDR2 sequences are LNHDA and SQIVND (reference sequence). Trimming pared 5 bases from V and 3 bases from J, leaving 10 bases between.

The V and J genes are TRBV5-1 and TRBJ2-5, with D maybe TRBD1 (5 bases). The CDR3 has 15 amino acids. Germline V CDR1 and CDR2: SGHRS, YFSETQ. V lost 0 bases and J 2 bases, leaving 11 bases between the germline ends. Here the CDR3 reads CASSLGSSGQETQYF. The DNA of the CDR3 is TGCGCCAGCAGCTTGGGCTCGTCAGGGCAAGAGACCCAGTACTTC.

This chain joins TRBV2 and TRBJ2-1; D not certain. This CDR3 spans 13 amino acids. Trimming pared 3 bases from V and 5 bases from J, leaving 8 bases between. Germline V lookup: CDR1 SNHLY, CDR2 FYNNEI. The CDR3 DNA reads TGTGCCAGCAGTGACGGACGGGACAATGAGCAGTTCTTC. Protein sequence: CASSDGRDNEQFF.

The genes are TRBV20-1 and TRBJ2-7, with 8 bases aligning to TRBD2. CDR1 is DFQATT, CDR2 SNEGSKA, per germline (reference sequence). The CDR3 is 15 residues long. V trimming: 5 bases; J trimming: 9 bases; junction bases outside the gene matches: 18. For the CDR3, the DNA is TGCAGTGCTGATTCAGCTCGGGGGGGACCTATGGGGCAGTACTTC. Translating gives CSADSARGGPMGQYF.

The CDR3 protein is CASSSPPSSYEQYF. In DNA, the CDR3 is TGTGCCAGCAGCTCACCCCCAAGCTCCTACGAGCAGTACTTC. The chain joins TRBV11-1 to TRBJ2-7; D is unclear. Germline CDR1 SGHAT, CDR2 FQDESV (reference sequence). V gave up 4 bases and J gave up 0 bases, with 10 bases separating them. The CDR3 has 14 residues.

This clonotype was counted at least ten times. The V gene is TRBV16, the J gene TRBJ2-7, with D hard to call. The CDR3 is made up of 13 amino acids. V lost 6 bases and J lost 4, with 13 bases in between. Germline CDR1 KGHSY, CDR2 FQNENV. CDR3 residues: CASSPLLRYEQYF. The CDR3 nucleotides are TGTGCCAGCAGTCCATTACTCCGGTACGAGCAGTACTTC. The whole variable domain, remainder taken from reference TRBV16 and TRBJ2-7, is GEEVAQTPKHLVRGEGQKAKLYCAPIKGHSYVFWYQQVLKNEFKFLISFQNENVFDETGMPKERFSAKCLPNSPCSLEIQATKLEDSAVYFCASSPLLRYEQYFGPGTRLTVT.

CDR3 sequence reads: CASSPGQGSGEQYF. CDR3 sequence (DNA): TGTGCCAGCAGCCCCGGACAGGGTTCGGGAGAGCAGTACTTC. V gene TRBV28 combines with J gene TRBJ2-7; 8 positions match TRBD1. V shed 6 bases, J shed 7 bases, and the junction held 11 bases outside the gene matches. The CDR3 spans 14 residues. CDR1 and CDR2 from the germline V gene are MDHEN and SYDVKM.

The chain joins TRBV6-2 or TRBV6-3 to TRBJ1-5, with a weak D call TRBD1 (5 bases). The CDR3 contains 17 residues. Germline values: CDR1 MNHEY, CDR2 SVGEGT. The V gene lost 4 bases and the J gene lost 10 bases, with 26 bases spanning the gap. The CDR3, as DNA: TGTGCCAGCAGTTTTTTCCAGGTATTCCAGGGTACGGGACCCCAGCATTTT. It codes for CASSFFQVFQGTGPQHF.

This clonotype has a handful of counts. The chain carries TRBV19 and TRBJ2-2; weak D call: TRBD2 (7 bases). Trimming pared 6 bases from V and 1 base from J, leaving 15 bases between. CDR3 size: 16 residues. The germline V gene has CDR1 LNHDA and CDR2 SQIVND (reference sequence). The CDR3, as DNA: TGTGCCAGTAGCCACAGGGAGGGTAGGAACACCGGGGAGCTGTTTTTT. Amino acids: CASSHREGRNTGELFF.

This clonotype was counted many times. V usage is TRBV2 and J usage is TRBJ2-2; D is possibly TRBD1 (6 bases). Trimming stripped 5 bases from V and 3 bases from J, with 10 bases between. CDR1 is SNHLY and CDR2 is FYNNEI in the germline V gene. The CDR3 has 14 residues. DNA of the CDR3: TGTGCCAGCAGTCAGGACAGATACACCGGGGAGCTGTTTTTT. Translating it yields CASSQDRYTGELFF. Drawing the rest from reference TRBV2 and TRBJ2-2, the complete variable domain is EPEVTQTPSHQVTQMGQEVILRCVPISNHLYFYWYRQILGQKVEFLVSFYNNEISEKSEIFDDQFSVERPDGSNFTLKIRSTKLEDSAMYFCASSQDRYTGELFFGEGSRLTVL.

The sample holds many counts of this clonotype. V gene TRBV6-1 combines with J gene TRBJ1-1, with no clear D. The germline V gene encodes CDR1 MNHNS and CDR2 SASEGT. The V end was cut by 8 bases, the J end by 4 bases, with 8 bases between. This CDR3 has 11 amino acids. CDR3 sequence: CASAKATEAFF. For the CDR3, the DNA is TGTGCCAGCGCGAAGGCCACTGAAGCTTTCTTT.

This clonotype was counted many times. CDR3 bases: TGTGCCAGCAGCTTGCGTAGCGGGGAGGTCTACGAGCAGTACTTC. It codes for CASSLRSGEVYEQYF. The chain joins TRBV5-5 to TRBJ2-7; 8 bases fit TRBD2. Trimming cost V 1 base and J 3 bases; bases outside gene matches: 6. Germline CDR1 SGHKS, CDR2 YYEKEE (reference sequence). This CDR3 region has 15 residues. Combining the CDR3 with reference TRBV5-5 and TRBJ2-7 gives the whole variable domain DAGVTQSPTHLIKTRGQQVTLRCSPISGHKSVSWYQQVLGQGPQFIFQYYEKEERGRGNFPDRFSARQFPNYSSELNVNALLLGDSALYLCASSLRSGEVYEQYFGPGTRLTVT.

This clonotype has a handful of counts. V is TRBV6-1 and J is TRBJ2-1; 7 positions agree with TRBD2. The CDR3 has 11 residues. Trimming at V came to 8 bases and at J to 10 bases, leaving 5 bases not matched to a gene. Germline CDR1 reads MNHNS; CDR2 reads SASEGT. This CDR3 is CASRTSLEQFF. In DNA, the CDR3 is TGTGCCAGCCGGACTAGTTTGGAGCAGTTCTTC.